This TCR beta chain is from a study of T cell changes during pregnancy in multiple sclerosis. Clones were sequenced by immunoSEQ multiplex PCR, and TCRdb holds only the in-frame ones, with some missing. This sample has approximately 44,000 clones, with roughly nine tenths found just once. This CDR3 spans 16 amino acids. The V gene's germline CDR1 is SGHTA and CDR2 FQGTGA. With V trimmed by 0 bases and J by 6 bases, 3 bases remained unmatched. The chain is built from TRBV7-3 and TRBJ2-1; 12 bases map to TRBD1. The origin of this receptor is a female donor with multiple sclerosis, enrolled in a pregnancy study. Source: CD4+ T cells from peripheral blood mononuclear cells, taken in the first trimester of pregnancy. CDR3 amino acids: CASSLTGDRGRNEQFF. CDR3 in DNA: TGTGCCAGCAGCTTAACGGGGGACAGGGGGCGCAATGAGCAGTTCTTC.